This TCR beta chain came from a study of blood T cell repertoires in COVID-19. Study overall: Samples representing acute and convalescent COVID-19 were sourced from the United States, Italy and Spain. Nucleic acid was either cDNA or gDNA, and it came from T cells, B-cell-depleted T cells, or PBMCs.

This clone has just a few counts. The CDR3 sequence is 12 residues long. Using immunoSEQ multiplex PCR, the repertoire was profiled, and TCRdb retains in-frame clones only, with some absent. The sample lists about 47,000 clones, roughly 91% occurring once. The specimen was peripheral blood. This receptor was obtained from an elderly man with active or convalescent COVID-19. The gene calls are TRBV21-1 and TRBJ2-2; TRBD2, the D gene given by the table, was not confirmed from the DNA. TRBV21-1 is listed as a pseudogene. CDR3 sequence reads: CASNPGGGELFF. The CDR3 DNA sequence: TGTGCCAGCAACCCGGGAGGCGGGGAGCTGTTTTTT.